The present T cell receptor (beta chain) was sequenced within a study of CD8 T cells in ankylosing spondylitis. General study findings and limits: Reported data indicate significant enrichment of disease-linked clones within matched ankylosing spondylitis synovial fluid. Past studies reported some motif variants in reactive arthritis synovial fluid and blood. Among TCR beta sequences, a motif of several highly homologous variants appeared characteristic of ankylosing spondylitis blood.

This clonotype was detected a few times. Antigen unknown. Each CDR3 protein gets one entry after TCRdb re-called the 5' RACE reads with MiXCR. The sample lists around 150,000 distinct CDR3 sequences, about a sixth occurring once. V was clipped by 0 bases and J by 1 base, with 10 bases between them. This CDR3 has 15 residues. Per the germline V gene, CDR1 is DFQATT and CDR2 is SNEGSKA (reference sequence). The sample consisted of blood, either unsorted or a sorted T cell fraction (not recorded which). This sequence originates from a male donor with ankylosing spondylitis or in good health (not recorded which). This chain links TRBV20-1 with TRBJ2-4, with D perhaps TRBD2 (6 bases). The chain's CDR3 is CSARDTGVAKNIQYF. DNA of the CDR3: TGCAGTGCTAGAGATACGGGGGTGGCCAAAAACATTCAGTACTTC.